This T cell receptor beta chain emerged from a study of shared clonotypes between healthy human individuals. Study-wide context: Per donor, three plates held CD4 naive cells, three held CD4 memory, two held CD8 naive and one held CD8 memory.

From germline, CDR1 is SNHLY and CDR2 FYNNEI. The CDR3 is 19 amino acids. The J segment lost 0 bases and the V segment lost 7 bases, leaving 13 bases of the junction unmatched. The repertoire was sequenced with immunoSEQ multiplex PCR; TCRdb's copy has only in-frame clones and lacks some. Among 2 million to 2.5 million clones listed, about 93% were seen once. This clone was detected once. Naive CD8 isolation took CD45RO-negative cells positively selected for CCR7 and excluded terminally differentiated effector memory CD45RA+ cells. V is TRBV2 and J is TRBJ2-7; 15 bases fit TRBD2. This TCR was sampled from a man aged 18 to 30 in good health. Some clones in this sample may be carry-over from other donors' samples. The material sequenced was naive CD8+ T cells from PBMCs. This chain's CDR3 is CASTLLGLAGGPLSYEQYF. The CDR3 DNA sequence: TGTGCCAGCACATTACTAGGACTAGCGGGAGGGCCACTCTCCTACGAGCAGTACTTC.